This T cell receptor beta chain was observed in a study of cytomegalovirus exposure and HLA in healthy donors. Study overall: Within an early data release were about 85 million unique TCRs drawn from HLA-typed donors. Study findings and constraints: TCR association rates varied by HLA locus in a later analysis, with DRB1 highest and HLA-C lowest. Using the classifier, cytomegalovirus status was reportedly diagnosed with high specificity and sensitivity.

The V segment lost 6 bases and the J segment 7 bases; nucleotides outside the gene matches: 7. Germline V gene data show CDR1 as SGHVS and CDR2 as FQNEAQ. The CDR3 runs 14 residues. In the PCR, 60 Vbeta and 13 Jbeta primers were used. The protocol was immunoSEQ multiplex PCR, while the TCRdb copy is restricted to in-frame clones and leaves out a portion. This sample yields roughly 180,000 clones, of which more than 65% are seen a single time; less than 2% belongs to the top ten. Details on this clone: The antigen remains undetermined.

Sample: PBMCs. The V call is TRBV7-8, the J call TRBJ1-5; 9 positions agree with TRBD1. The sequence was obtained from a male donor in good health and CMV-seronegative. The CDR3 DNA sequence: TGTGCCAGCAGTCGGGACAGGGTGGACCAGCCCCAGCATTTT. Its translation is CASSRDRVDQPQHF.